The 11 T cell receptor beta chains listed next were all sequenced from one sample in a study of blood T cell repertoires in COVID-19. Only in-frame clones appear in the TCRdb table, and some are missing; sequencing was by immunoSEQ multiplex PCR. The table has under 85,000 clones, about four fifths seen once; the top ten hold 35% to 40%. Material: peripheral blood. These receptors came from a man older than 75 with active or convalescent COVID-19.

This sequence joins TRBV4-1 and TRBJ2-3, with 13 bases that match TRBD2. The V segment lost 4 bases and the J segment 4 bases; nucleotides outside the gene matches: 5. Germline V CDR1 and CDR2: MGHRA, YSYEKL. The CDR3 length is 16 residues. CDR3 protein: CASSRGTSGESDTQYF. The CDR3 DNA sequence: TGCGCCAGCAGCCGAGGGACTAGCGGGGAATCAGATACGCAGTATTTT.

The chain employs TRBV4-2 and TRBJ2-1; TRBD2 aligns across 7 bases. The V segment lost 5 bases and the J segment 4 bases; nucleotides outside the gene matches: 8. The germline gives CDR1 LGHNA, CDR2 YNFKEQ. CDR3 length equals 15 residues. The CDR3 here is CASSASGTGYNEQFF. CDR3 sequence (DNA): TGTGCCAGCAGCGCAAGCGGGACCGGTTACAATGAGCAGTTCTTC.

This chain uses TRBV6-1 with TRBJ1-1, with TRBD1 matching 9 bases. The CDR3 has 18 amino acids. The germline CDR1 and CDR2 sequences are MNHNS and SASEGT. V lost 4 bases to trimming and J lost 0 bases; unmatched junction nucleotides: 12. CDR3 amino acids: CASSATGGASMLNTEAFF. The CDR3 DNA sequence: TGTGCCAGCAGTGCCACAGGGGGCGCATCGATGCTGAACACTGAAGCTTTCTTT.

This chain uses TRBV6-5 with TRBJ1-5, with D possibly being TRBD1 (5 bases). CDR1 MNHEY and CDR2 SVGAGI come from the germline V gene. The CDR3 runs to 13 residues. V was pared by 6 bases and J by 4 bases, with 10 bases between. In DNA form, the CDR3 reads TGTGCCAGCAGCTCAGACAGTAATCAGCCCCAGCATTTT. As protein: CASSSDSNQPQHF.

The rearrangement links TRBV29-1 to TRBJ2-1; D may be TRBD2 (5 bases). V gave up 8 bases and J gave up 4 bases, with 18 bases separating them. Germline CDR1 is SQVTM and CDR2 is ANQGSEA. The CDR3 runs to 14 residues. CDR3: CSSGGLAEYNEQFF. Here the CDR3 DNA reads TGCAGCTCAGGCGGGCTAGCTGAGTACAATGAGCAGTTCTTC.

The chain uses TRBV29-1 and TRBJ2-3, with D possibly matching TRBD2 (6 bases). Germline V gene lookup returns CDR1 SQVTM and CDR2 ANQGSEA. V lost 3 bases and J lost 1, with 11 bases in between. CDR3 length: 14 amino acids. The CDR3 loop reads CSVDEKRGTDTQYF. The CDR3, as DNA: TGCAGCGTTGACGAGAAGCGGGGCACAGATACGCAGTATTTT.

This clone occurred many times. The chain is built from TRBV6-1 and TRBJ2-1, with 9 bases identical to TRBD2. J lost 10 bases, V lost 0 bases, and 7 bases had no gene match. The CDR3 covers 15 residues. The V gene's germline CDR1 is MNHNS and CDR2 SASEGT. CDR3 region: CASSEAASGIGEQFF. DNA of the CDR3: TGTGCCAGCAGTGAAGCGGCTAGCGGGATCGGCGAGCAGTTCTTC.

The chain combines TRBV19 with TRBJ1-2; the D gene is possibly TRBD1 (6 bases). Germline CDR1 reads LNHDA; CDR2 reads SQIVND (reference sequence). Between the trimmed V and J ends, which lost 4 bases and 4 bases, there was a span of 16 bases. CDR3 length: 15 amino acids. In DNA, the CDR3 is TGTGCCAGTAGTAGCCACAGGGATACCCTCTATGGCTACACCTTC. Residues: CASSSHRDTLYGYTF.

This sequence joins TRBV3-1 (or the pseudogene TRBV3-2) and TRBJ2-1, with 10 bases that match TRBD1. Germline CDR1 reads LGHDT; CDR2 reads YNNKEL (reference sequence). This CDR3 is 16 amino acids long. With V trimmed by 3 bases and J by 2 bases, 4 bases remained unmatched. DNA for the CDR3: TGTGCCAGCAGCCACCCTGGACAGGGGGCCTACAATGAGCAGTTCTTC. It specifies CASSHPGQGAYNEQFF.

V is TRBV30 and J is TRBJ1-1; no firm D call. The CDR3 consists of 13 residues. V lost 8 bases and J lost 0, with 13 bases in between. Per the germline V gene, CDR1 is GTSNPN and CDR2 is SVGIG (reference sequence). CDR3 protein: CAIQREVNTEAFF. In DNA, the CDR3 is TGTGCCATTCAGAGGGAGGTGAACACTGAAGCTTTCTTT.

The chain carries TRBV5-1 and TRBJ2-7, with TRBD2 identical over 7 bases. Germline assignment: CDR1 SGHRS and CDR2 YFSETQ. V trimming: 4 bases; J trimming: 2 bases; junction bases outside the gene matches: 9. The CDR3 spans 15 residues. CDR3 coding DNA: TGCGCCAGCAGCCTGGGGAGGGGCGGGCCCTACGAGCAGTACTTC. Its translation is CASSLGRGGPYEQYF. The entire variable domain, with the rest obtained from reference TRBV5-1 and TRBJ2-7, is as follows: KAGVTQTPRYLIKTRGQQVTLSCSPISGHRSVSWYQQTPGQGLQFLFEYFSETQRNKGNFPGRFSGRQFSNSRSEMNVSTLELGDSALYLCASSLGRGGPYEQYFGPGTRLTVT.